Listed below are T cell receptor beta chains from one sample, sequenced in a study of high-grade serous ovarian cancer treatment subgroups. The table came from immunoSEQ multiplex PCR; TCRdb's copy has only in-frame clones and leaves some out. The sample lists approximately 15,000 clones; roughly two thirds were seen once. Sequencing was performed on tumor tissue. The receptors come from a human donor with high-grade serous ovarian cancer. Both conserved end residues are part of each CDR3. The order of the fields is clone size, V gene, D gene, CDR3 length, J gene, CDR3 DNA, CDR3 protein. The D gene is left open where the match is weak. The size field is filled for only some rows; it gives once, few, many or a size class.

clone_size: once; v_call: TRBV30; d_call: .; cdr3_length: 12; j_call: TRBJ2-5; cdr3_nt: TGTGCCTGGAAAGGGAACCAAGAGACCCAGTACTTC; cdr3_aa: CAWKGNQETQYF
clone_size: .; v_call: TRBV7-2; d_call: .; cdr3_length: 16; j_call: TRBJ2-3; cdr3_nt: TGTGCCAGCAGCCAAGGGACGGGGTTGGGCACAGATACGCAGTATTTT; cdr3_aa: CASSQGTGLGTDTQYF
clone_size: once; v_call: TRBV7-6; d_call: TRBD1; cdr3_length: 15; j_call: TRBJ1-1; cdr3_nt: TGTGCCAGCAGCTCCCGACAGGGGCCGAACACTGAAGCTTTCTTT; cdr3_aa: CASSSRQGPNTEAFF
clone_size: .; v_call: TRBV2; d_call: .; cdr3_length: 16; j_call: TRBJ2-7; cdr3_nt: TGTGCCAGCAGGGATTCCCCGACAGACTTTCGCTACGAGCAGTACTTC; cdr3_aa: CASRDSPTDFRYEQYF
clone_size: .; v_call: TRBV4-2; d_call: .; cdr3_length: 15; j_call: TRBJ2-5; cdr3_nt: TGTGCCAGCAGCCAAGGCCGCGTGGCAGAAGAGACCCAGTACTTC; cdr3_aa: CASSQGRVAEETQYF
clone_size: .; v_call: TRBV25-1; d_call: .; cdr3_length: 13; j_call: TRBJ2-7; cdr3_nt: TGTGCCAGCAGTGACCTCGGACGGAACGAGCAGTACTTC; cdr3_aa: CASSDLGRNEQYF
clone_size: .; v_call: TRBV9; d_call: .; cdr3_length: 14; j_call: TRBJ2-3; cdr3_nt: TGTGCCAGCAGCGTAATAGGCCGCACAGATACGCAGTATTTT; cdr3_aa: CASSVIGRTDTQYF
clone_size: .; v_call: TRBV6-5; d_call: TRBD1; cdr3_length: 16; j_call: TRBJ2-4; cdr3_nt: TGTGCCAGCAGTTACGTAGGACAGGGCGGCAAAAACATTCAGTACTTC; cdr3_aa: CASSYVGQGGKNIQYF
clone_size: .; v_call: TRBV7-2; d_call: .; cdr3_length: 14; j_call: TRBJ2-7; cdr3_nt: TGTGCCAGCACCCAAGCGGTAGGCGTCTACGAGCAGTACTTC; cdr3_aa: CASTQAVGVYEQYF
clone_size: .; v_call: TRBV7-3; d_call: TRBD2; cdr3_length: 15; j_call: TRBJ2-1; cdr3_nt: TGTGCCAGCAGCTTAACTAGCGGGTATATTAATGAGCAGTTCTTC; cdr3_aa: CASSLTSGYINEQFF
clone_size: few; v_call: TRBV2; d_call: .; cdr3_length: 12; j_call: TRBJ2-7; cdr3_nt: TGTGCCAGCAGTGCCATGGATTACGAGCAGTACTTC; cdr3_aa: CASSAMDYEQYF
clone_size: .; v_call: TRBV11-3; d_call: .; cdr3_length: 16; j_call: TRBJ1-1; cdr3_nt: TGTGCCAGCAGCAACTACAGGACTCCTAGGGACACTGAAGCTTTCTTT; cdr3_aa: CASSNYRTPRDTEAFF
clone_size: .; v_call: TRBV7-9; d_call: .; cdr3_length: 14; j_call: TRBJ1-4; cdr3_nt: TGTGCCAGCAGCTTAGTTAGGTCGGGTGAAAAACTGTTTTTT; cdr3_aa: CASSLVRSGEKLFF
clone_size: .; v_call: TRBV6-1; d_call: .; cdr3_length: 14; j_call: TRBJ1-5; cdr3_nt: TGTGCCGCGGCCCTACAGGGCTCGCCTAAGCCCCAGCATTTT; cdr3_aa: CAAALQGSPKPQHF
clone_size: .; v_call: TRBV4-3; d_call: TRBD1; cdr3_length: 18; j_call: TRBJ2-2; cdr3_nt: TGCGCCAGCAGCCACCTGGACAGGGGGCGCGCCGGCGCCGGGGAGCTGTTTTTT; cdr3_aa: CASSHLDRGRAGAGELFF
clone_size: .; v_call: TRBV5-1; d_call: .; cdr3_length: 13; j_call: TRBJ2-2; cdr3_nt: TGCGCCAGCAGCTCCATGCCTACAGGGGAGCTGTTTTTT; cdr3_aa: CASSSMPTGELFF
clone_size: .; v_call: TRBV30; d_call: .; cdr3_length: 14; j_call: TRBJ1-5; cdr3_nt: TGTGCCTGGACGAGGTCAGGGAGCAATCAGCCCCAGCATTTT; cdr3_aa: CAWTRSGSNQPQHF
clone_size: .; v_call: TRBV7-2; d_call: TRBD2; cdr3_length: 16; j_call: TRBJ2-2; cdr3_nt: TGTGCCAGCAGCGGGCGGACTAGCTCGGGTCCCGGGGAGCTGTTTTTT; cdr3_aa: CASSGRTSSGPGELFF
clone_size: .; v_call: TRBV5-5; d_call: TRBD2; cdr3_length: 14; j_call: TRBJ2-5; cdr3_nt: TGTGCCAGCAGCTTGTTAGCGGGGGGAGAGACCCAGTACTTC; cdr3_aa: CASSLLAGGETQYF
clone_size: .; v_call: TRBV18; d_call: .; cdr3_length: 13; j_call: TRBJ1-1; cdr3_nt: TGTGCCAGCTCACCAACCCCAATAACCGGAGCTTTCTTT; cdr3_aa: CASSPTPITGAFF
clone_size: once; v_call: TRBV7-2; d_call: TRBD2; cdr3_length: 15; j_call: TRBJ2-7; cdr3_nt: TGTGCCAGCAGCTCGAGCGGGACGGCAGCCTACGAGCAGTACTTC; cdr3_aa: CASSSSGTAAYEQYF
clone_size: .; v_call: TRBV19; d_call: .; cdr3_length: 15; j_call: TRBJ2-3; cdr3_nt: TGTGCCAGTAGTTTTACTCCGCAACTTACAGATACGCAGTATTTT; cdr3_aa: CASSFTPQLTDTQYF
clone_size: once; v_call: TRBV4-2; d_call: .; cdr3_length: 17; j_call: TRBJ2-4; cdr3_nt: TGTGCCAGCAGCGGGGGTAGAGGGGGTGCAGCCAAAAACATTCAGTACTTC; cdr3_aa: CASSGGRGGAAKNIQYF
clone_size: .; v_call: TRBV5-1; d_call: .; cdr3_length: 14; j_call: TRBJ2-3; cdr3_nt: TGCGCCAGCAGCTTAAAGGGGGACACAGATACGCAGTATTTT; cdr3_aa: CASSLKGDTDTQYF
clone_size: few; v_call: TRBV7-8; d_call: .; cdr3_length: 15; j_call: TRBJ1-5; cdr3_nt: TGTGCCAGCAGCTTACAGGGATATAGCAATCAGCCCCAGCATTTT; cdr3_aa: CASSLQGYSNQPQHF
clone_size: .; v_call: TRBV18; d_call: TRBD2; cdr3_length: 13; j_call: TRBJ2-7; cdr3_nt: TGTGCCAGCTCATGGGGACTAGGGGCCGAGCAGTACTTC; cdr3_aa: CASSWGLGAEQYF
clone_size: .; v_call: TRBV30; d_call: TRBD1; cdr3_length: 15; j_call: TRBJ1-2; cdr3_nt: TGTGCCTGGAGTGTAGGGACAGGGGGTTCCTATGGCTACACCTTC; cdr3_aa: CAWSVGTGGSYGYTF
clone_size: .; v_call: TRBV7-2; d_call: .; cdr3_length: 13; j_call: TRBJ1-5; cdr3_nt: TGTGCCAGCAGCTTAACCGGGATAATGCCCCAGCATTTT; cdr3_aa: CASSLTGIMPQHF
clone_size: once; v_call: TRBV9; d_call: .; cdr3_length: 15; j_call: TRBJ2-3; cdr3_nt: TGTGCCAGCAGCGTAACGTGGGGAAGGGCAGATACGCAGTATTTT; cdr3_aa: CASSVTWGRADTQYF
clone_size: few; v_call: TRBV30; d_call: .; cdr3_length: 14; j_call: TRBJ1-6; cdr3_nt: TGTGCCTCCCACACCCCCGGGACCGGTTCACCCCTCCACTTT; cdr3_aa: CASHTPGTGSPLHF
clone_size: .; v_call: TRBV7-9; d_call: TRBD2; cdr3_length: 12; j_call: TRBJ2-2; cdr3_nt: TGTGCTGCGCGGGGGGACACCGGGGAGCTGTTTTTT; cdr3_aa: CAARGDTGELFF
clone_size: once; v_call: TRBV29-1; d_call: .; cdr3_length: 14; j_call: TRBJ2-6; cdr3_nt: TGCAGCGTTATCACACTCTCTGGGGCCAACGTCCTGACTTTC; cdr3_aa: CSVITLSGANVLTF
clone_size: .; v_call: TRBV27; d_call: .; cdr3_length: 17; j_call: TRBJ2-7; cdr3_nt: TGTGCCAGCAGACGCGGGGCAGGCGAGTTCACCTCCTACGAGCAGTACTTC; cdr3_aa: CASRRGAGEFTSYEQYF
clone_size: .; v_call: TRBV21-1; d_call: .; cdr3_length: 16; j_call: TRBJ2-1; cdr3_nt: TGTGCCAGCAGCAAAGATCAGCGGACTTTTAGGAATGAGCAGTTCTTC; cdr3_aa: CASSKDQRTFRNEQFF
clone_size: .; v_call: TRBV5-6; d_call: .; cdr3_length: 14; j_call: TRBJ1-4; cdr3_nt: TGTGCCAGCATGTTATGGGGGGAAAATGAAAAACTGTTTTTT; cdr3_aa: CASMLWGENEKLFF
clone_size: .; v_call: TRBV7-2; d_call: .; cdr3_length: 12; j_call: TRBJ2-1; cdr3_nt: TGTGCCAGCAGCTTAGAAGGGAATGAGCAGTTCTTC; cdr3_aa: CASSLEGNEQFF
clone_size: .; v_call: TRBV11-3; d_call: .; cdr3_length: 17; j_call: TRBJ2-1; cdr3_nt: TGTGCCAGCAGCTTAGCGAATCTCTTTAGCTCCTACAATGAGCAGTTCTTC; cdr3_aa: CASSLANLFSSYNEQFF
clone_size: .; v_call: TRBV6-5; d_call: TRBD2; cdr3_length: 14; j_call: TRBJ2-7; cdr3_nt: TGTGCCAGCAGTCCCGGGGGGGCGATATACGAGCAGTACTTC; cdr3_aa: CASSPGGAIYEQYF
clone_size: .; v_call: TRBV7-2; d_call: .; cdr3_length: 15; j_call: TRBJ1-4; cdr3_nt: TGTGCCAGCAGCTTAAGCGGGGGACGGGGTGAAAAACTGTTTTTT; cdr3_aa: CASSLSGGRGEKLFF
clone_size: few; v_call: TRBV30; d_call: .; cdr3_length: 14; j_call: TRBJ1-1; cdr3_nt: TGTGCCTGGAGTTTGGGGATCCAGAACACTGAAGCTTTCTTT; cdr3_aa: CAWSLGIQNTEAFF
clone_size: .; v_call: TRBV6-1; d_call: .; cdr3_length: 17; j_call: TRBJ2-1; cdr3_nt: TGTGCCAGCAGTGAAGGGGTTAGGACCCTTAAGGTCAATGAGCAGTTCTTC; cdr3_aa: CASSEGVRTLKVNEQFF
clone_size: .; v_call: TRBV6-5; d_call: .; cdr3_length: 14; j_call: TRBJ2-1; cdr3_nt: TGTGCCAGCAGTGACGGCATCGGAGGGAATGAGCAGTTCTTC; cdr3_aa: CASSDGIGGNEQFF
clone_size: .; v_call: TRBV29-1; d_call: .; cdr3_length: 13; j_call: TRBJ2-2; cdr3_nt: TGCAGCGCCAATAAAGGGAGTTTCGGGGAGCTGTTTTTT; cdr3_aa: CSANKGSFGELFF
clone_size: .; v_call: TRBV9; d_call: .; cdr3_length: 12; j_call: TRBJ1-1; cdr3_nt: TGTGCCAGCAGCCAAATGAACACTGAAGCTTTCTTT; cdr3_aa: CASSQMNTEAFF
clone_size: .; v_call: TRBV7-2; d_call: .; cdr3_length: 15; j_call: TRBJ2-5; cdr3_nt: TGTGCCAGCAGCTTTGGAGGGGGGGCTGAAGAGACCCAGTACTTC; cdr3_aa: CASSFGGGAEETQYF
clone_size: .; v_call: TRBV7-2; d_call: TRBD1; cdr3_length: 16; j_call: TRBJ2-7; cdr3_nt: TGTGCCAGCAGCCCGACCGGGACAGGGGGCATCTACGAGCAGTACTTC; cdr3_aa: CASSPTGTGGIYEQYF
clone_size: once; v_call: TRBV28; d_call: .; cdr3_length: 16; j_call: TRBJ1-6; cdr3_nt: TGTGCCAGCCGGGGCGGGGTTGTGACCTCGGATTCACCCCTCCACTTT; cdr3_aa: CASRGGVVTSDSPLHF
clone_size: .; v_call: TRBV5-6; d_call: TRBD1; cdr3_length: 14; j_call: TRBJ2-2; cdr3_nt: TGTGCCAGCAGAAGGACAGGGAACACCGGGGAGCTGTTTTTT; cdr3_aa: CASRRTGNTGELFF
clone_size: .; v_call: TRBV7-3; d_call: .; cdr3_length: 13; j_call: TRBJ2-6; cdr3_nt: TGTGCCAGCAGCCTCCCTGGGGCCAACGTCCTGACTTTC; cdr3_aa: CASSLPGANVLTF
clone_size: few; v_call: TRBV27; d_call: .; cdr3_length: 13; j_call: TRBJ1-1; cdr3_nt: TGTGCCAGCAGTTTCGCGGGGGACACTGAAGCTTTCTTT; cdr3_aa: CASSFAGDTEAFF
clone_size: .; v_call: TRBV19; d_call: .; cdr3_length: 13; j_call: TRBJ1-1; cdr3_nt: TGTGCCAGTAGTATAGATCAGGACACTGAAGCTTTCTTT; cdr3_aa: CASSIDQDTEAFF
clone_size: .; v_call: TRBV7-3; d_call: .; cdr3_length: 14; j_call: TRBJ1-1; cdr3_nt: TGTGCCAGCAGCTTATGGGGTGAGAACACTGAAGCTTTCTTT; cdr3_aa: CASSLWGENTEAFF